This TCR beta chain was recorded in a study of blood T cell repertoires in COVID-19. Some clones are missing from TCRdb's copy, which holds only in-frame ones; the method was immunoSEQ multiplex PCR. The repertoire holds some 93,000 clones, with roughly 80% as singletons. The sample taken for sequencing was peripheral blood. The sequence derives from a human donor in a cohort sampled during active COVID-19.

The chain's CDR3 is CASLDSRGNTEAFF. The CDR3 coding sequence is TGTGCCAGCTTAGACTCCCGGGGGAACACTGAAGCTTTCTTT. This chain connects TRBV18 to TRBJ1-1; D remains unclear. From germline, CDR1 is KGHSH and CDR2 LQKENI. The V gene lost 7 bases and the J gene lost 1 base, with 13 bases spanning the gap. This CDR3 has 14 residues.